This TCR beta chain was recovered during a study of T cell repertoires in cytomegalovirus infection. A single record per CDR3 protein comes from TCRdb applying MiXCR to the reads. In the table there are 150,000 to 200,000 distinct CDR3 sequences, over 13% of which are singletons. Germline V CDR1 and CDR2: MDHEN, SYDVKM. The ends were cut back, 9 bases at V and 0 bases at J, with 18 bases in the middle. The CDR3 is 15 residues long. The rearrangement joins TRBV28 to TRBJ2-7; the D is unclear. What was sequenced was PBMCs. This receptor was obtained from a human donor in good health (CMV status not recorded). Some clones in this sample may be carry-over from other donors' samples. The CDR3 nucleotides are TGTGCCAGGAGTGGGTCAGGAACGCCCTCCTACGAGCAGTACTTC. It yields the protein CARSGSGTPSYEQYF.